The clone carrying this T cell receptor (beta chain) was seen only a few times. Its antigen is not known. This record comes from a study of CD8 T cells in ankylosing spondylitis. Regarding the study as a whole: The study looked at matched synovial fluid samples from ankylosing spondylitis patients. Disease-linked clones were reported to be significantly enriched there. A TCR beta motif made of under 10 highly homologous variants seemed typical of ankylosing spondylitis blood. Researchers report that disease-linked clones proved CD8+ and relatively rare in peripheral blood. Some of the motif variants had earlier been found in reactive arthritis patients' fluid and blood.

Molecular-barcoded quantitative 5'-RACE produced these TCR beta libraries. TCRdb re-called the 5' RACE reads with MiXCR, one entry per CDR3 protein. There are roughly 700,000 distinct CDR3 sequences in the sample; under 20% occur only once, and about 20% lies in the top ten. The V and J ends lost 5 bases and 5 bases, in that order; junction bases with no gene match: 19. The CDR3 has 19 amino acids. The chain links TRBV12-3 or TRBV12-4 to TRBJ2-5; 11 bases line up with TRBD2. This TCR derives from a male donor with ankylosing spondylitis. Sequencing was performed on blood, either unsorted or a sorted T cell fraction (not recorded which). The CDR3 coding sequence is TGTGCCAGCAGTACACCCTGGCCTAGCGGGGGGACCCTAGGGGAGACCCAGTACTTC. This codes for CASSTPWPSGGTLGETQYF.